This TCR beta chain was identified in a study of post-analysis software for immune sequencing data. Sequencing libraries made from TCR beta cDNA carried unique molecular identifiers. Once roughly 0.9 to 10 million T cells were used, 400,000 to 550,000 cDNA molecules resulted. TCRdb reanalysed the PCR reads using MiXCR and keeps one entry per CDR3 protein. This table has some 700,000 distinct CDR3 sequences, 59% appearing once. This CDR3 has 14 amino acids. Trimming pared 1 base from V and 0 bases from J, leaving 9 bases between. Looked up from germline, CDR1 is SQVTM and CDR2 is ANQGSEA. This clonotype was picked up many times. Its matching antigen is unknown. General study results and limits: TRBV5-6, TRBV5-1 and TRBV20-1 were among several TRBV segments more frequent in patients than controls. Samples prepared in the same batch strongly co-clustered by F measure.

The specimen sequenced was blood. This rearrangement joins TRBV29-1 to TRBJ1-2; D ambiguous. The receptor was isolated from a girl aged 2 to 9 with multiple sclerosis. This CDR3 is CSVEGARANYGYTF. Here the CDR3 DNA reads TGCAGCGTTGAAGGGGCACGGGCTAACTATGGCTACACCTTC. The full variable domain, rest sourced from reference TRBV29-1 and TRBJ1-2, is SAVISQKPSRDICQRGTSLTIQCQVDSQVTMMFWYRQQPGQSLTLIATANQGSEATYESGFVIDKFPISRPNLTFSTLTVSNMSPEDSSIYLCSVEGARANYGYTFGSGTRLTVV.